This T cell receptor (beta chain) was captured in a study of T cell repertoires in cytomegalovirus infection. Study details: Both a matching HLA type and CMV infection were indicated by public TCR beta signatures.

Trimming left V 5 bases short and J 5 bases short, with 9 bases between. This CDR3 has 12 amino acids. Germline V gives CDR1 SGHNT, CDR2 YENEEA. This clonotype was observed at least ten times. The antigen is unknown. Via MiXCR, TCRdb re-called the reads, giving one row per CDR3 protein. Of about 120,000 distinct CDR3 sequences listed, about 9.4% are singletons. Overall study results and limits: Ex vivo responses were dominated by HLA-C-restricted CMV-specific TCR beta clonotypes. Identification of carriers of CMV plus the relevant HLA was performed using cumulative public TCR beta family frequency.

The chain carries TRBV11-3 and TRBJ2-5; D call uncertain. This receptor was identified in a human donor in good health (CMV status not recorded). Some clones in this sample may be carry-over from other donors' samples. The source material was PBMCs, sequenced either directly or after in vitro stimulation (not recorded which). The CDR3 nucleotides are TGTGCCAGCAGCATAACCCCGGAGACCCAGTACTTC. This translates into CASSITPETQYF.